This T cell receptor beta chain was sequenced in a study of blood T cell repertoires in COVID-19. About the research overall: Donors in the United States, Italy and Spain gave samples during acute or convalescent COVID-19. In each case, the material was cDNA or gDNA derived from T cells, B-cell-depleted T cells, or PBMCs.

As processed by the authors: Amplification with reference gene primers provided the estimates of nucleated cell counts. Assay used: immunoSEQ multiplex PCR; TCRdb lists only in-frame clones, some missing. The V and J calls and the clone size are those of that table, but D and trimming were determined from the DNA. The sample lists 350,000 to 450,000 clones; about 87% were seen once. Seattle enrolled patients during active infection and tracked them longitudinally. This clone was recorded a few times. Sequenced material: peripheral blood. The sequence came from a woman aged 60-75 years with COVID-19, enrolled during active disease.

The chain's CDR3 is CASSRTLGQGPKAQHF. The CDR3 DNA is TGTGCCAGCAGCCGCACCCTGGGACAGGGGCCCAAGGCCCAGCATTTT. The chain recombines TRBV3-1 (or the pseudogene TRBV3-2) with TRBJ1-5; 10 nucleotides match TRBD1. Germline V gene lookup returns CDR1 LGHDT and CDR2 YNNKEL (reference sequence). The CDR3 runs to 16 residues. V trimming: 4 bases; J trimming: 11 bases; junction bases outside the gene matches: 14.